This T cell receptor beta chain comes out of a study of T cells in Graves' hyperthyroidism and ophthalmopathy. Overall study results and limits: Most thyroid clonotypes that were expanded above 0.001 also turned up in blood.

Template material for amplifying TCR beta CDR3 regions consisted of RNA transcripts. TCR CDR3 underwent first-round RT-PCR with the HTBI primer set. TCRdb re-called the multiplex PCR reads through MiXCR, storing one row per CDR3 protein. The table lists approximately 400,000 distinct CDR3 sequences, 15% to 19% of them singletons. Patients aged 18 to 65 with hyperthyroidism were newly diagnosed, with duration under 2 months. PBMCs were collected from a roughly 9.7 ml volume of fresh peripheral blood. Germline CDR1 and CDR2: SGDLS and YYNGEE. The CDR3 is 15 amino acids. J was trimmed by 7 bases and V by 4 bases; bases with no gene match: 8. Comment on this clonotype: What it binds is unknown.

This TCR came from a young woman with Graves' hyperthyroidism. This sequence joins TRBV9 and TRBJ2-2; 9 bases line up with TRBD1. Sequencing input: blood. The CDR3 DNA reads TGTGCCAGCAGCCCCGGGACAGGGCTAAGCGGGGAGCTGTTTTTT. Its translation: CASSPGTGLSGELFF.